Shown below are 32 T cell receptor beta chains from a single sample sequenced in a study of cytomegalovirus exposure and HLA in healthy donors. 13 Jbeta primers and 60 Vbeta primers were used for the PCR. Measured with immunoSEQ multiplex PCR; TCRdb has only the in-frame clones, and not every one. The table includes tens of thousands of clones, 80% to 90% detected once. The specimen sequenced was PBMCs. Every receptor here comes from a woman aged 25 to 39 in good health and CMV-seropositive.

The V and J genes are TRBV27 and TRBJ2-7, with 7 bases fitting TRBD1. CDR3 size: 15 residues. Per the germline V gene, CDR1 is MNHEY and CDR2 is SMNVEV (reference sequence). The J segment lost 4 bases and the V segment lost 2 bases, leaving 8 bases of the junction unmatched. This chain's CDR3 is CASSLAGGELYEQYF. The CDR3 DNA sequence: TGTGCCAGCAGTTTAGCAGGGGGAGAGCTATACGAGCAGTACTTC.

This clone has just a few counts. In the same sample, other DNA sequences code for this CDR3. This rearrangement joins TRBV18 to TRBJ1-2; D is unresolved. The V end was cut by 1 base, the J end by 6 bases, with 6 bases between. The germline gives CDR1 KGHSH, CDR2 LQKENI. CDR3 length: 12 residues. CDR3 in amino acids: CASSPRADGYTF. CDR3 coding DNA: TGTGCCAGCTCACCACGGGCAGATGGCTACACCTTC.

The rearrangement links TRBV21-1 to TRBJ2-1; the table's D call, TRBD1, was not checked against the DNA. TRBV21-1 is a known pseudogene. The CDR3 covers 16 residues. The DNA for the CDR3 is TGTGCCAGCAGCAAAGTGCTTAAGAGGGGGTGGCGTGAGCAGTTCTTC. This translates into CASSKVLKRGWREQFF.

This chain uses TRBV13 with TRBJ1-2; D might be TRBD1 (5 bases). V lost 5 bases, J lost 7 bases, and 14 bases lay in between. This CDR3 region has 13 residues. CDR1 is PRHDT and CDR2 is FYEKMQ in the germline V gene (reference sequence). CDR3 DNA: TGTGCCAGCAGCGGGCACAGGTACCGTGGCTACACCTTC. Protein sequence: CASSGHRYRGYTF.

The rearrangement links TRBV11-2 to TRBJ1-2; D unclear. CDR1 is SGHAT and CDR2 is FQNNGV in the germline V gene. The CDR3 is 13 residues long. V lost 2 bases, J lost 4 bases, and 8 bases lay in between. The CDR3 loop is CASSLWAGYGYTF. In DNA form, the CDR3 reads TGTGCCAGCAGCTTATGGGCCGGCTATGGCTACACCTTC.

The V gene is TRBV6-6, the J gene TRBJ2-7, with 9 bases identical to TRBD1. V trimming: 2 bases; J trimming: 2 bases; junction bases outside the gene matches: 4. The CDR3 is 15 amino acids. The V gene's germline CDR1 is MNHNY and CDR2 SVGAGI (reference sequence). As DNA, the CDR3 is TGTGCCAGCAGTTACGGGACAGGGATCCCCTACGAGCAGTACTTC. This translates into CASSYGTGIPYEQYF.

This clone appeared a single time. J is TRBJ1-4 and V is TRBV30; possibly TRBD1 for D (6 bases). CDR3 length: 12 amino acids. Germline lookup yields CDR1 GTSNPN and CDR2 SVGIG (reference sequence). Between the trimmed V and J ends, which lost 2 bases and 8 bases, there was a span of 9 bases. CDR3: CAWSSQGEKLFF. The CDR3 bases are TGTGCCTGGAGTTCCCAGGGGGAAAAACTGTTTTTT.

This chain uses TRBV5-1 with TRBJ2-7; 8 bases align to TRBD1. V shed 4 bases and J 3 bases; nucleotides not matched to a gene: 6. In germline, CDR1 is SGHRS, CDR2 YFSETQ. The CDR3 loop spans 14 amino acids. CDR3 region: CASSPTGVHYEQYF. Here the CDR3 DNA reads TGCGCCAGCAGCCCGACAGGGGTTCACTACGAGCAGTACTTC.

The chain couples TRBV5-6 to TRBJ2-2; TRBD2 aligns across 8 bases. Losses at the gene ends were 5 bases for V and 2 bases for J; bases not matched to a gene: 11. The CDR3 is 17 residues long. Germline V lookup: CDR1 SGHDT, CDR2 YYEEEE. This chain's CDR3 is CASSHSLAEPNTGELFF. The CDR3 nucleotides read TGTGCCAGCAGTCATTCACTAGCGGAGCCTAACACCGGGGAGCTGTTTTTT.

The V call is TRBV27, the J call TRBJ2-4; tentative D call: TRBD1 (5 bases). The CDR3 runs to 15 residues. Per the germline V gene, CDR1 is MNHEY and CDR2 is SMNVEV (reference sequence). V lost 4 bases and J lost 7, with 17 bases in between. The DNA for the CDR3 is TGTGCCAGCAGTTCCCCCGGGCAGGGAAGGAACATTCAGTACTTC. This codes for CASSSPGQGRNIQYF.

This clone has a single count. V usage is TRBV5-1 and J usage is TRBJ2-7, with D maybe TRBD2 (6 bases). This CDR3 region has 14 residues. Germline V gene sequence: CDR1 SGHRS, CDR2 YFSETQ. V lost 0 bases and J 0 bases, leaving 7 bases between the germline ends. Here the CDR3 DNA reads TGCGCCAGCAGCTTGGTACTAGCCTCCTACGAGCAGTACTTC. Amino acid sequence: CASSLVLASYEQYF.

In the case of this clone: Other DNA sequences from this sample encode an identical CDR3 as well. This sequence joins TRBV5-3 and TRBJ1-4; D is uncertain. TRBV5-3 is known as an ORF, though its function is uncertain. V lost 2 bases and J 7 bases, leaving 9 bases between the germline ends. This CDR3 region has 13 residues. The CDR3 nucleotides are TGTGCCAGAAGCTTATTAGCGGGTGAAAAACTGTTTTTT. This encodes CARSLLAGEKLFF.

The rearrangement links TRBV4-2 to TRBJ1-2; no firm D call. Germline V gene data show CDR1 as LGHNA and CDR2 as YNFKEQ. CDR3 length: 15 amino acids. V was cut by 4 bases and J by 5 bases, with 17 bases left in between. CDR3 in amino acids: CASSPRTASQYGYTF. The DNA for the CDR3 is TGTGCCAGCAGCCCCCGGACTGCCTCGCAGTATGGCTACACCTTC.

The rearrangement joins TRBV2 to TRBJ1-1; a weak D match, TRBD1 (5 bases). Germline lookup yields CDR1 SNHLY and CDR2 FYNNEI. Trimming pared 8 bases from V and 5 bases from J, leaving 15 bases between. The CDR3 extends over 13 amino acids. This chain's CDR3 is CASGRGGPTEAFF. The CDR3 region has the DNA TGTGCCAGCGGAAGGGGCGGTCCGACTGAAGCTTTCTTT.

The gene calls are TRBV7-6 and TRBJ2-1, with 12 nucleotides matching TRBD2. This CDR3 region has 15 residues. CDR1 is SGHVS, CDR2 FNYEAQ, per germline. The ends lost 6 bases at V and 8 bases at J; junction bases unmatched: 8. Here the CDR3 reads CASSFLAGGVHEQFF. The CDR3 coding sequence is TGTGCCAGCAGTTTCCTAGCGGGAGGGGTCCATGAGCAGTTCTTC.

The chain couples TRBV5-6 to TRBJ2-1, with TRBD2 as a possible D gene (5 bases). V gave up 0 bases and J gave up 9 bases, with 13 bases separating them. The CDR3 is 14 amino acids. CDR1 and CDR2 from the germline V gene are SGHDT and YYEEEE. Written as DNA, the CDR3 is TGTGCCAGCAGCTTGGCAACTAGTTTGGGTGAGCAGTTCTTC. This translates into CASSLATSLGEQFF.

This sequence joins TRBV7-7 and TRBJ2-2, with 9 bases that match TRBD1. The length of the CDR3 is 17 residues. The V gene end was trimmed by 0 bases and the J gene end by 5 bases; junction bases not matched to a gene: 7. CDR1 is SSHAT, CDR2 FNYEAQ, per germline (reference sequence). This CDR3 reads CASSLAGDRVVTGELFF. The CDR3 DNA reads TGTGCCAGCAGCTTAGCAGGGGACAGGGTAGTTACCGGGGAGCTGTTTTTT.

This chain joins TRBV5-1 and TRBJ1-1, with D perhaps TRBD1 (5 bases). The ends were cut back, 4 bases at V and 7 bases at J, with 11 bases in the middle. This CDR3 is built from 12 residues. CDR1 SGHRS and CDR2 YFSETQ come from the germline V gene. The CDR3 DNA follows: TGCGCCAGCAGCCCCGGGGGGAATGAAGCTTTCTTT. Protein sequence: CASSPGGNEAFF.

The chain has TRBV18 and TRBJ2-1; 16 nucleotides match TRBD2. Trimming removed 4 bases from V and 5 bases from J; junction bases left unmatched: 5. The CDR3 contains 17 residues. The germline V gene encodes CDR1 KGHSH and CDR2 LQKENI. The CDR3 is CASSRGLAGGPNNEQFF. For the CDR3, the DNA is TGTGCCAGCTCACGGGGACTAGCGGGAGGGCCAAACAATGAGCAGTTCTTC. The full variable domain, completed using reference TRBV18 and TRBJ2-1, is NAGVMQNPRHLVRRRGQEARLRCSPMKGHSHVYWYRQLPEEGLKFMVYLQKENIIDESGMPKERFSAEFPKEGPSILRIQQVVRGDSAAYFCASSRGLAGGPNNEQFFGPGTRLTVL.

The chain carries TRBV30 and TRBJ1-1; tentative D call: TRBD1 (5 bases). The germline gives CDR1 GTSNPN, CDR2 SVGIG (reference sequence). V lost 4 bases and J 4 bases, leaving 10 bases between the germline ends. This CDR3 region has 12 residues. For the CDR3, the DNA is TGTGCCTGGAAGTACGGGGGCACTGAAGCTTTCTTT. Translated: CAWKYGGTEAFF.

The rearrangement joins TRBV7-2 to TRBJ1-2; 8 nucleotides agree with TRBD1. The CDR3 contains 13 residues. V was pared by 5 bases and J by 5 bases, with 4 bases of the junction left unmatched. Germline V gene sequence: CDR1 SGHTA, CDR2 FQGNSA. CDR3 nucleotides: TGTGCCAGCAGCCAAACAGGGGGTTATGGCTACACCTTC. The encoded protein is CASSQTGGYGYTF.

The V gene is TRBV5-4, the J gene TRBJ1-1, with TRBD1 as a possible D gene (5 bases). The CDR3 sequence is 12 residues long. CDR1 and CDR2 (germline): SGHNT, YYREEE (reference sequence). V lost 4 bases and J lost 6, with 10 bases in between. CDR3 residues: CASSPEGSEAFF. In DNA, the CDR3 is TGTGCCAGCAGCCCGGAGGGGTCTGAAGCTTTCTTT.

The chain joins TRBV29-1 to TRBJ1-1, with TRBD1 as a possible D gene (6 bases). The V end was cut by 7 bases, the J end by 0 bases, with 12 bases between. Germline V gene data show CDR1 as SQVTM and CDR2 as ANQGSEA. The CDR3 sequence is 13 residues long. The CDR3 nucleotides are TGCAGCGGCAGGGGTGTCATGAACACTGAAGCTTTCTTT. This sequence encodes CSGRGVMNTEAFF. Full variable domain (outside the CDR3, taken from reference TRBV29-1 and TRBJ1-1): SAVISQKPSRDICQRGTSLTIQCQVDSQVTMMFWYRQQPGQSLTLIATANQGSEATYESGFVIDKFPISRPNLTFSTLTVSNMSPEDSSIYLCSGRGVMNTEAFFGQGTRLTVV.

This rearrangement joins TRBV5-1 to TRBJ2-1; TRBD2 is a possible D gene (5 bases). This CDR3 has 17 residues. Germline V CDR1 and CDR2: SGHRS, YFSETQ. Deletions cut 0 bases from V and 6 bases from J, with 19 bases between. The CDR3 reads CASSLGAVTRRSNEQFF. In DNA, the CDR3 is TGCGCCAGCAGCTTGGGGGCGGTGACACGGAGGTCCAATGAGCAGTTCTTC.

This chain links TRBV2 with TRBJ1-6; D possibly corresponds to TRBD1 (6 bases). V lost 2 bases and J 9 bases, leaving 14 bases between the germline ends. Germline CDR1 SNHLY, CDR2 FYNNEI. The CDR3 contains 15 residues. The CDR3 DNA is TGTGCCAGCAGTGAAAGGCAGGGGAGCGTTTCACCCCTCCACTTT. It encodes CASSERQGSVSPLHF.

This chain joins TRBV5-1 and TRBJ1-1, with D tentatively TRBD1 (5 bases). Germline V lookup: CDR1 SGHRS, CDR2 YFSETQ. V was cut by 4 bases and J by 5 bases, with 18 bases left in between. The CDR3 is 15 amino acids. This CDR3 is CASSGKTGGGTEAFF. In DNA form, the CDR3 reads TGCGCCAGCAGCGGGAAAACTGGGGGGGGTACTGAAGCTTTCTTT.

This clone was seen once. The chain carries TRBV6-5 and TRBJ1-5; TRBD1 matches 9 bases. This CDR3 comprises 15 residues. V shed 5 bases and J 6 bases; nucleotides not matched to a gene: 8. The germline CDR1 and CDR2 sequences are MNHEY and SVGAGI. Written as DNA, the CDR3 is TGTGCCAGCAGTACGGACAGGGGAGGCGGTCAGCCCCAGCATTTT. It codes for CASSTDRGGGQPQHF.

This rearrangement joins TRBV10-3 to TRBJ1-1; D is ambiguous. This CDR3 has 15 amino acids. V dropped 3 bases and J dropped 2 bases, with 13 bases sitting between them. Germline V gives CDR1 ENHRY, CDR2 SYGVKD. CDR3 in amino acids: CAISDPGRGNTEAFF. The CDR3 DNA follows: TGTGCCATCAGTGACCCCGGGAGAGGCAACACTGAAGCTTTCTTT.

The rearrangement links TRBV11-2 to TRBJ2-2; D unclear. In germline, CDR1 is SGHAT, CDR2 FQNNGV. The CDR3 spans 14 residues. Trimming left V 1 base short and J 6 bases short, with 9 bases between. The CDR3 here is CASSLGPRSGELFF. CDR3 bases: TGTGCCAGCAGCTTAGGTCCCCGGTCCGGGGAGCTGTTTTTT.

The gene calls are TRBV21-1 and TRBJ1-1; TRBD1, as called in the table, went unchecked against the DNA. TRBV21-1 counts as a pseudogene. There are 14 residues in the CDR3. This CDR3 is CASSIRDRGTEAFF. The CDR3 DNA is TGTGCCAGCAGCATCCGGGACAGGGGAACTGAAGCTTTCTTT.

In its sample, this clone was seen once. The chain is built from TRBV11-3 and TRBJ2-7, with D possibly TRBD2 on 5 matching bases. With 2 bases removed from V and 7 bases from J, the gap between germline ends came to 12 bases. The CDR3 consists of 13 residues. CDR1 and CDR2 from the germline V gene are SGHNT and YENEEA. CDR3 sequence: CASSLNRPGEQYF. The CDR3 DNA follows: TGTGCCAGCAGCTTAAACCGCCCGGGAGAGCAGTACTTC. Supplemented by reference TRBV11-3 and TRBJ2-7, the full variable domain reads EAGVVQSPRYKIIEKKQPVAFWCNPISGHNTLYWYLQNLGQGPELLIRYENEEAVDDSQLPKDRFSAERLKGVDSTLKIQPAELGDSAVYLCASSLNRPGEQYFGPGTRLTVT.

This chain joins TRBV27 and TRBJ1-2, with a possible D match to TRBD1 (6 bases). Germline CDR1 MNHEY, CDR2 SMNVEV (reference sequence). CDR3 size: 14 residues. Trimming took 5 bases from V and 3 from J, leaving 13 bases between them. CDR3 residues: CASSETGFYYGYTF. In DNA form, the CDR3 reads TGTGCCAGCAGTGAGACAGGATTCTACTATGGCTACACCTTC.